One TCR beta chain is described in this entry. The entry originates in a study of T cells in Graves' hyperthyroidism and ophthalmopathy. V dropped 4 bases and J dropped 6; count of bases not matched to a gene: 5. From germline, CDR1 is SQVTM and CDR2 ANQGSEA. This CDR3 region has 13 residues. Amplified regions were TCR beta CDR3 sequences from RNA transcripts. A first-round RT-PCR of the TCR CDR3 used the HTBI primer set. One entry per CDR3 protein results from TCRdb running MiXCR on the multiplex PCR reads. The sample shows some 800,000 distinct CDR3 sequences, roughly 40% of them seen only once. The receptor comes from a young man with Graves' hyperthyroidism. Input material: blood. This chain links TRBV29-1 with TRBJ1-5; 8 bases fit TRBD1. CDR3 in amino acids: CSVVDRGGQPQHF. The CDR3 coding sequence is TGCAGCGTTGTCGACAGGGGAGGTCAGCCCCAGCATTTT.